The 3 T cell receptor beta chains below all came from one sample that was sequenced in a study of technical replicates of blood from a handful of donors. TCRdb's table, derived via immunoSEQ multiplex PCR, lists solely in-frame clones and lacks some. The repertoire holds 65,000 to 80,000 clones, with nearly 95% as singletons. The sequenced sample consisted of T cells isolated from PBMCs. The receptor source for this set is a human donor in good health.

This clone has just a few counts. The chain uses TRBV11-2 and TRBJ1-2; no firm D call. The CDR3 spans 14 residues. Deletions cut 5 bases from V and 3 bases from J, with 13 bases between. CDR1 and CDR2 from the germline V gene are SGHAT and FQNNGV. The CDR3 sequence is CASSVQQFYYGYTF. The DNA for the CDR3 is TGTGCCAGCAGCGTCCAACAGTTCTACTATGGCTACACCTTC.

This clone was observed a single time. The chain uses TRBV25-1 and TRBJ2-5, with D unclear. CDR1 MGHDK and CDR2 SYGVNS come from the germline V gene. The CDR3 covers 13 residues. Trimming cost V 3 bases and J 0 bases, with 5 bases left between them. The CDR3 here is CASSETYQETQYF. In nucleotides, the CDR3 is TGTGCCAGCAGTGAGACTTACCAAGAGACCCAGTACTTC.

The rearrangement joins TRBV29-1 to TRBJ2-7, with 7 bases identical to TRBD1. The CDR3 is made up of 14 amino acids. The V gene's germline CDR1 is SQVTM and CDR2 ANQGSEA. The V gene end was trimmed by 5 bases and the J gene end by 3 bases; junction bases not matched to a gene: 10. The CDR3 sequence is CSVIYRGRGYEQYF. Here the CDR3 DNA reads TGCAGCGTTATCTACAGGGGTAGGGGCTACGAGCAGTACTTC.